The 13 T cell receptor beta chains in this list originate from one sample, sequenced in a study of T cell changes during pregnancy in multiple sclerosis. Sequencing used immunoSEQ multiplex PCR; TCRdb keeps in-frame clones, though not all of them. The data show approximately 70,000 clones, with roughly 92% seen just once and just under 2% held by the top ten. The sample here was peripheral blood, taken in the second trimester of pregnancy. All receptors derive from a female donor with multiple sclerosis, enrolled in a pregnancy study.

The chain employs TRBV5-1 and TRBJ2-2; 9 nucleotides agree with TRBD2. CDR1 is SGHRS and CDR2 is YFSETQ in the germline V gene. This CDR3 region has 16 residues. V gave up 4 bases and J gave up 5 bases; unmatched junction bases: 9. The CDR3 DNA reads as TGCGCCAGCAGCCCGGGGACTAGCAGAGAAACCGGGGAGCTGTTTTTT. It codes for CASSPGTSRETGELFF.

This clone was seen just once. This chain links TRBV19 with TRBJ2-7; 7 bases are a match to TRBD1. V gave up 5 bases and J gave up 5 bases; unmatched junction bases: 12. CDR1 LNHDA and CDR2 SQIVND come from the germline V gene (reference sequence). This CDR3 spans 15 amino acids. CDR3 in amino acids: CASSDDRDVHHEQYF. CDR3 DNA: TGTGCCAGTAGTGATGACAGGGACGTTCACCACGAGCAGTACTTC.

The chain is built from TRBV5-1 and TRBJ2-5; 8 positions agree with TRBD2. The CDR3 has 16 residues. Per germline, CDR1 SGHRS and CDR2 YFSETQ. J gave up 5 bases and V 0 bases, and 9 bases lay outside the gene matches. CDR3 in DNA: TGCGCCAGCAGCTTGGCCCAAGCGGGAGCCGCGGAGACCCAGTACTTC. Amino acid sequence: CASSLAQAGAAETQYF.

This clone was picked up one time. This chain connects TRBV9 to TRBJ1-4; D is perhaps TRBD1 (6 bases). V was shortened by 2 bases and J by 1 base, with 12 bases between the two germline ends. The germline gives CDR1 SGDLS, CDR2 YYNGEE. This CDR3 region has 16 residues. Here the CDR3 DNA reads TGTGCCAGCAGCGTCAGCAGGGGCCTAACTAATGAAAAACTGTTTTTT. The encoded protein is CASSVSRGLTNEKLFF. The variable domain in full, with the rest retrieved from reference TRBV9 and TRBJ1-4, is DSGVTQTPKHLITATGQRVTLRCSPRSGDLSVYWYQQSLDQGLQFLIQYYNGEERAKGNILERFSAQQFPDLHSELNLSSLELGDSALYFCASSVSRGLTNEKLFFGSGTQLSVL.

The rearrangement links TRBV19 to TRBJ2-2; TRBD1 is a possible D gene (5 bases). V shed 3 bases and J shed 1 base, with 6 bases lying between them. CDR1 LNHDA and CDR2 SQIVND come from the germline V gene (reference sequence). The CDR3 is 14 amino acids. CDR3: CASSIQGNTGELFF. The CDR3 region has the DNA TGTGCCAGTAGTATTCAGGGGAACACCGGGGAGCTGTTTTTT.

This clone was recorded only once. Here the CDR3 DNA reads TGCGCCAGCAGCCCCCAACTCGACAGAGGCACTGAAGCTTTCTTT. Its protein is CASSPQLDRGTEAFF. The chain combines TRBV5-1 with TRBJ1-1, with D possibly TRBD1 on 5 matching bases. Germline CDR1 and CDR2: SGHRS and YFSETQ. This CDR3 spans 15 amino acids. V lost 4 bases and J 4 bases, leaving 17 bases between the germline ends.

This chain links TRBV6-5 with TRBJ1-3; D gene unclear. Germline V lookup: CDR1 MNHEY, CDR2 SVGAGI. The CDR3 loop spans 15 amino acids. V was trimmed by 3 bases and J by 0 bases, leaving 9 bases between them. The CDR3 loop is CASSYDHSSGNTIYF. CDR3 nucleotides: TGTGCCAGCAGTTATGATCATAGCTCTGGAAACACCATATATTTT.

This CDR3 reads CASSYFGTGSSYEQYF. CDR3 DNA: TGTGCCAGCAGTTATTTTGGGACAGGGAGCTCCTACGAGCAGTACTTC. This rearrangement joins TRBV6-5 to TRBJ2-7; 9 bases line up with TRBD1. Germline V gene data show CDR1 as MNHEY and CDR2 as SVGAGI. The CDR3 runs 16 residues. V lost 3 bases, J lost 0 bases, and 6 bases stayed unmatched.

J is TRBJ2-7 and V is TRBV15; 8 bases are a match to TRBD2. The germline CDR1 and CDR2 sequences are LNHNV and YYDKDF (reference sequence). This CDR3 spans 16 amino acids. The V segment lost 1 base and the J segment 3 bases; nucleotides outside the gene matches: 8. This CDR3 reads CATSRAPWREDYEQYF. CDR3 bases: TGTGCCACCAGCAGAGCCCCGTGGCGGGAGGACTACGAGCAGTACTTC.

The chain carries TRBV2 and TRBJ2-2, with 7 bases identical to TRBD2. Germline values: CDR1 SNHLY, CDR2 FYNNEI. V trimming: 8 bases; J trimming: 2 bases; junction bases outside the gene matches: 11. The CDR3 loop spans 16 amino acids. The CDR3 loop reads CASDRLSGANTGELFF. For the CDR3, the DNA is TGTGCCAGCGATCGCCTGAGCGGGGCTAACACCGGGGAGCTGTTTTTT.

The chain is built from TRBV5-6 and TRBJ1-1, with D possibly being TRBD1 (6 bases). Germline V lookup: CDR1 SGHDT, CDR2 YYEEEE. This CDR3 is 17 amino acids long. With 0 bases removed from V and 3 bases from J, the gap between germline ends came to 18 bases. CDR3 coding DNA: TGTGCCAGCAGCTTGGTGGTCAGGGGAGAGGGGGACACTGAAGCTTTCTTT. Translating gives CASSLVVRGEGDTEAFF.

The chain uses TRBV7-8 and TRBJ2-2, with a possible D match to TRBD2 (5 bases). Looked up from germline, CDR1 is SGHVS and CDR2 is FQNEAQ. This CDR3 comprises 15 residues. The V end lost 3 bases, the J end lost 6 bases, and 14 bases lay between the germline ends. This CDR3 is CASSFELGKPGELFF. In DNA form, the CDR3 reads TGTGCCAGCAGCTTCGAACTAGGAAAACCCGGGGAGCTGTTTTTT.

The rearrangement joins TRBV28 to TRBJ2-2; D might be TRBD2 (6 bases). The CDR3 is 15 residues long. Germline V gives CDR1 MDHEN, CDR2 SYDVKM. V dropped 6 bases and J dropped 5 bases, with 16 bases sitting between them. The CDR3 is CASSTVGGRTGELFF. The CDR3 coding sequence is TGTGCCAGCAGCACCGTGGGGGGAAGGACCGGGGAGCTGTTTTTT.